The rows below give T cell receptor beta chains drawn from one sample of a study of PD-1 blockade in classical Hodgkin lymphoma. Repertoires were generated with immunoSEQ multiplex PCR, while TCRdb's copy carries only in-frame clones and drops some. This sample has about 50,000 clones, with approximately 70% found just once. Sequenced material: peripheral blood mononuclear cells (PBMCs), taken before the second cycle of nivolumab. These receptor sequences come from a human donor with classical Hodgkin lymphoma. CDR3s leave out the opening cysteine and the closing phenylalanine or tryptophan. D genes are given only for firm matches. Some rows have no size entry. The others give once, few or many, or a class for an expanded clone.

>TRBV7-3|NA|few|TRBJ2-7
ASSLRPGESYEQY
>TRBV4-1|NA|NA|TRBJ2-7
ASSQEPGGSSYEQY
>TRBV9|NA|NA|TRBJ2-7
ASSRGGKPWGEQY
>TRBV11-2|NA|NA|TRBJ1-1
ASSLVRLNTEAF
>TRBV19|NA|NA|TRBJ1-1
ASRFVTMNTEAF
>TRBV30|TRBD1|NA|TRBJ1-2
AWTGTGAGYT
>TRBV27|TRBD1|NA|TRBJ2-7
ASSRRRDSSYEQY
>TRBV6-5|NA|NA|TRBJ1-2
ASSTTEKNYGYT
>TRBV27|TRBD1|NA|TRBJ2-5
ASSLGTGVQTQY
>TRBV6-5|TRBD1|NA|TRBJ2-7
ATRLGQGQYEQY
>TRBV6-5|NA|NA|TRBJ2-3
ASRVGGWTDTQY
>TRBV27|NA|NA|TRBJ1-1
ASRGDGRRTEAF
>TRBV7-3|NA|NA|TRBJ2-5
ASSLFAGNQETQY
>TRBV7-2|NA|NA|TRBJ2-1
ASSLPQVHNEQF
>TRBV19|NA|many|TRBJ1-1
ASSIGGAGVTEAF
>TRBV11-2|NA|NA|TRBJ1-4
ASSSLGETAPLNRLF
>TRBV11-2|NA|NA|TRBJ2-5
ASSHPGLLY
>TRBV6-5|NA|NA|TRBJ2-3
ASSLGERDTQY
>TRBV6-1|NA|NA|TRBJ1-2
ASSEDPTNYGYT
>TRBV4-2|TRBD1|NA|TRBJ2-1
ASSQRTGTGAFREQF
>TRBV7-2|NA|NA|TRBJ2-3
ASSFSLGSTDTQY
>TRBV7-8|NA|NA|TRBJ2-1
ASSLSTASNYNEQF
>TRBV11-2|NA|NA|TRBJ2-5
ASSQLQETQY
>TRBV19|NA|NA|TRBJ2-3
ASSIDLRRLDTQY
>TRBV11-2|TRBD1|once|TRBJ2-7
ASSNLTGQGEQY
>TRBV7-3|NA|NA|TRBJ2-2
ASSLQTLNTGELF
>TRBV9|NA|NA|TRBJ2-3
ASSVRPRDTDTQY
>TRBV7-9|NA|NA|TRBJ2-5
ACNRGSYQETQY
>TRBV7-2|TRBD1|NA|TRBJ1-4
ASSLGGQGNEKLF
>TRBV2|NA|NA|TRBJ1-5
ASREIGNQPQH
>TRBV19|NA|NA|TRBJ2-1
ASSMIIDNEQF
>TRBV6-1|NA|NA|TRBJ2-1
ASTKASSSYNEQF
>TRBV30|NA|NA|TRBJ2-7
AWSPWGYEQY
>TRBV4-1|NA|NA|TRBJ2-5
ASSPLGLETQY
>TRBV30|NA|NA|TRBJ2-1
AWSTGLGEQF
>TRBV7-3|TRBD1|NA|TRBJ2-7
ASSLRSGDRAYEQY
>TRBV6-5|NA|once|TRBJ2-3
ASSYRPPDTQY
>TRBV7-6|NA|NA|TRBJ2-7
ASSLGSGTGAVLYEQY
>TRBV9|NA|NA|TRBJ2-3
ASSVRGAWTDTQY
>TRBV27|NA|NA|TRBJ2-7
ASSFSPDYEQY
>TRBV30|NA|NA|TRBJ1-1
AWRRTEITEAF
>TRBV6-6|NA|NA|TRBJ1-4
ASSYSRQALVEKLF
>TRBV7-3|TRBD1|NA|TRBJ2-3
ASSLKPLGQGGADTQY
>TRBV7-2|NA|NA|TRBJ1-1
ASSLDSGQGGEAF
>TRBV19|TRBD2|NA|TRBJ2-1
ASSIDLSLAGAEQF
>TRBV11-2|TRBD2|NA|TRBJ2-1
ASSWSIAGGSYNEQF
>TRBV7-2|NA|medium-sized|TRBJ1-1
ASSFASEAF
>TRBV9|TRBD2|NA|TRBJ2-3
ASSSLAGYTDTQY
>TRBV28|NA|few|TRBJ2-1
ASSPFGQRDEQF
>TRBV18|TRBD1|NA|TRBJ1-1
ASSPGTGGAYTEAF
>TRBV7-2|NA|NA|TRBJ1-4
ASSLKRATNEKLF
>TRBV7-3|NA|NA|TRBJ2-7
ASSSQGGNYEQY
>TRBV28|NA|NA|TRBJ1-1
ASSLPTLSPTNTEAF